The clone carrying this TCR beta chain turned up a few times. Antigen specificity is unknown. Per sample, a minimum of 6 million PBMCs were isolated. A J-beta primer mix and a sample-barcoded 5' primer were used in a second PCR of about 6 to 12 cycles. TCRdb analysed the 5' RACE reads with MiXCR anew, one entry per CDR3 protein. The profile covers 1.5 million to 2 million distinct CDR3 sequences, with around 48% appearing a single time and over 2% taken by the ten largest. The data were taken from a study of blood T cells in healthy people across ages. Study results and caveats: Long-lived donors carried more naive CD4+ cells and greater diversity than aged donors. TCR beta diversity, measured per million T cells, fell in a roughly linear way with age.

The germline CDR1 and CDR2 sequences are SGHRS and YFSETQ. Trimming took 5 bases from V and 6 from J; bases not matched to a gene: 6. The CDR3 runs 15 residues. This clonotype originated in a woman aged 40 to 50 in good health. This chain links TRBV5-1 with TRBJ2-1; 12 bases fit TRBD1. The sample comprised blood. The CDR3 bases are TGCGCCAGCAGTCCCGGGACAGGGGGCATCAATGAGCAGTTCTTC. It translates to CASSPGTGGINEQFF.